The 22 T cell receptor beta chains presented below share a single source sample, sequenced in a study of blood T cell repertoires in COVID-19. The repertoire was sequenced with immunoSEQ multiplex PCR; TCRdb's copy has only in-frame clones and lacks some. The profile shows about 480,000 clones, roughly 88% of them singletons. The sample taken for sequencing was PBMCs or T cells enriched from blood (not recorded which). Source of these receptors: a woman aged 35 to 49 who had recovered from COVID-19.

The chain couples TRBV14 to TRBJ2-3; D may be TRBD2 (6 bases). Germline loops: CDR1 SGHDN, CDR2 FVKESK. Trimming cost V 1 base and J 2 bases, with 16 bases left between them. The CDR3 covers 17 residues. CDR3 nucleotides: TGTGCCAGCAGCCAAGGCACTAGCCCGTGGTCCACAGATACGCAGTATTTT. Amino acids: CASSQGTSPWSTDTQYF.

The gene calls are TRBV11-2 and TRBJ2-7; weak D call: TRBD1 (6 bases). This CDR3 contains 14 residues. Germline CDR1 is SGHAT and CDR2 is FQNNGV. V was cut by 4 bases and J by 6 bases, with 16 bases left in between. Here the CDR3 reads CASSSLGAGAEQYF. CDR3 DNA: TGTGCCAGCAGCTCGCTCGGGGCAGGGGCCGAGCAGTACTTC.

The rearrangement joins TRBV3-1 (or the pseudogene TRBV3-2) to TRBJ2-1, with 10 bases that match TRBD2. Trimming took 4 bases from V and 4 from J; bases not matched to a gene: 16. The germline gives CDR1 LGHDT, CDR2 YNNKEL (reference sequence). This CDR3 spans 19 amino acids. CDR3 coding DNA: TGTGCCAGCAGCCTAGAGCCCCGGCTAGCGGGAGATCGGTACAATGAGCAGTTCTTC. Protein: CASSLEPRLAGDRYNEQFF.

The CDR3, as DNA: TGTGCCAGCAGCAAGACTAGCCATCAAGAGACCCAGTACTTC. Amino acids: CASSKTSHQETQYF. The gene calls are TRBV21-1 and TRBJ2-5; the table's D call of TRBD2 was not tested on the DNA. TRBV21-1 is a known pseudogene. The CDR3 spans 14 residues.

The V and J genes are TRBV2 and TRBJ1-2; 8 bases line up with TRBD1. This CDR3 has 13 amino acids. Germline V CDR1 and CDR2: SNHLY, FYNNEI. The ends lost 7 bases at V and 5 bases at J; junction bases unmatched: 6. This CDR3 is CASIRTGSYGYTF. The CDR3 DNA reads as TGTGCCAGCATCAGGACAGGGTCTTATGGCTACACCTTC.

Note on this clone: Other DNA sequences in the same sample also yield this CDR3. The gene calls are TRBV7-2 and TRBJ1-5, with 8 bases matching TRBD1. V was clipped by 5 bases and J by 3 bases; unmatched bases: 3. Germline V gene lookup returns CDR1 SGHTA and CDR2 FQGNSA. The CDR3 length is 14 residues. The CDR3 reads CASSPDRDNQPQHF. CDR3 DNA sequence: TGTGCCAGCAGCCCGGACAGGGACAATCAGCCCCAGCATTTT.

The DNA for the CDR3 is TGTGCCAGCAGCCCCGGACTGTATACGCAGTATTTT. Translation: CASSPGLYTQYF. The V call is TRBV27, the J call TRBJ2-3, with a possible D match to TRBD2 (5 bases). The CDR3 is made up of 12 amino acids. Looked up from germline, CDR1 is MNHEY and CDR2 is SMNVEV (reference sequence). V lost 6 bases and J 7 bases, leaving 11 bases between the germline ends.

The chain recombines TRBV6-5 with TRBJ1-6; D possibly corresponds to TRBD1 (5 bases). Trimming stripped 6 bases from V and 3 bases from J, with 12 bases between. The length of the CDR3 is 15 residues. Germline V gives CDR1 MNHEY, CDR2 SVGAGI. Here the CDR3 reads CASRFDSFYNSPLHF. CDR3 nucleotides: TGTGCCAGCAGGTTCGACAGTTTCTATAATTCACCCCTCCACTTT.

V gene TRBV18 combines with J gene TRBJ1-6; a weak D match, TRBD1 (5 bases). The V gene's germline CDR1 is KGHSH and CDR2 LQKENI. V lost 1 base and J lost 13, with 23 bases in between. The CDR3 length is 17 residues. The CDR3 DNA reads TGTGCCAGCTCACCACGGTCGGCTGCAGCCTATTCAGGGCCCCTCCACTTT. Translated, it gives CASSPRSAAAYSGPLHF.

The chain couples TRBV7-2 to TRBJ2-1; TRBD2 agrees at 10 bases. There are 16 residues in the CDR3. Trimming removed 5 bases from V and 3 bases from J; junction bases left unmatched: 7. The V gene's germline CDR1 is SGHTA and CDR2 FQGNSA. CDR3 in amino acids: CASSNLAGGFYNEQFF. The CDR3 region has the DNA TGTGCCAGCAGCAATTTAGCGGGAGGCTTCTACAATGAGCAGTTCTTC. The whole variable domain, remainder taken from reference TRBV7-2 and TRBJ2-1, is GAGVSQSPSNKVTEKGKDVELRCDPISGHTALYWYRQSLGQGLEFLIYFQGNSAPDKSGLPSDRFSAERTGGSVSTLTIQRTQQEDSAVYLCASSNLAGGFYNEQFFGPGTRLTVL.

The chain has TRBV6-5 and TRBJ2-3; possibly TRBD1 for D (6 bases). The CDR3 covers 12 residues. CDR1 and CDR2 (germline): MNHEY, SVGAGI. V was clipped by 5 bases and J by 6 bases, with 9 bases between them. The CDR3 nucleotides read TGTGCCAGCAGTAGGGGGACCGATACGCAGTATTTT. Translating gives CASSRGTDTQYF.

The J gene is TRBJ1-3, the V gene TRBV19, with 7 bases aligning to TRBD1. The ends lost 4 bases at V and 0 bases at J; junction bases unmatched: 3. The germline V gene has CDR1 LNHDA and CDR2 SQIVND (reference sequence). This CDR3 has 15 residues. CDR3 in amino acids: CASSTDRASGNTIYF. CDR3 DNA sequence: TGTGCCAGTAGTACAGACAGGGCCTCTGGAAACACCATATATTTT.

The chain joins TRBV30 to TRBJ2-1, with D maybe TRBD2 (5 bases). The CDR3 runs to 14 residues. Trimming cost V 0 bases and J 7 bases, with 13 bases left between them. The V gene's germline CDR1 is GTSNPN and CDR2 SVGIG (reference sequence). CDR3: CAWSVRSGLNEQFF. The DNA of the CDR3 is TGTGCCTGGAGTGTACGAAGCGGCCTGAATGAGCAGTTCTTC.

The chain combines TRBV15 with TRBJ2-5; D possibly corresponds to TRBD2 (6 bases). In germline, CDR1 is LNHNV, CDR2 YYDKDF (reference sequence). CDR3 size: 15 residues. V lost 0 bases, J lost 5 bases, and 13 bases lay in between. The CDR3 protein is CATSRDLGAGETQYF. In nucleotides, the CDR3 is TGTGCCACCAGCAGAGATCTCGGGGCGGGGGAGACCCAGTACTTC. Full variable domain (missing parts from reference TRBV15 and TRBJ2-5): DAMVIQNPRYQVTQFGKPVTLSCSQTLNHNVMYWYQQKSSQAPKLLFHYYDKDFNNEADTPDNFQSRRPNTSFCFLDIRSPGLGDTAMYLCATSRDLGAGETQYFGPGTRLLVL.

This chain connects TRBV5-1 to TRBJ2-3; 10 positions match TRBD2. This CDR3 has 14 residues. Germline V gene lookup returns CDR1 SGHRS and CDR2 YFSETQ. V dropped 2 bases and J dropped 8; count of bases not matched to a gene: 5. The CDR3 DNA follows: TGCGCCAGCAGCTTTTCTAGCGGGAGTAGTACGCAGTATTTT. Translated: CASSFSSGSSTQYF.

The rearrangement joins TRBV3-1 (or the pseudogene TRBV3-2) to TRBJ2-2; 7 positions agree with TRBD1. Per germline, CDR1 LGHDT and CDR2 YNNKEL (reference sequence). The CDR3 runs 18 residues. The V and J ends lost 0 bases and 6 bases, in that order; junction bases with no gene match: 13. The CDR3 spells CASSQDIATGTLAGELFF. As DNA, the CDR3 is TGTGCCAGCAGCCAAGATATAGCGACAGGGACGTTGGCCGGGGAGCTGTTTTTT.

This sequence joins TRBV14 and TRBJ2-1, with D possibly TRBD1 on 6 matching bases. The CDR3 is made up of 15 amino acids. V shed 4 bases and J shed 1 base, with 11 bases lying between them. The germline V gene has CDR1 SGHDN and CDR2 FVKESK. The chain's CDR3 is CASSLGQPSYNEQFF. CDR3 nucleotide sequence: TGTGCCAGCAGCCTCGGACAGCCTTCCTACAATGAGCAGTTCTTC.

The chain couples TRBV6-5 to TRBJ2-2, with 13 bases aligning to TRBD2. This CDR3 has 15 residues. Germline V gene sequence: CDR1 MNHEY, CDR2 SVGAGI. V lost 7 bases to trimming and J lost 5 bases; unmatched junction nucleotides: 4. The CDR3 is CASTTSGRGTGELFF. The CDR3 coding sequence is TGTGCCAGCACCACTAGCGGGAGGGGTACCGGGGAGCTGTTTTTT.

The chain carries TRBV4-1 and TRBJ1-1, with a weak D call TRBD1 (5 bases). Germline loops: CDR1 MGHRA, CDR2 YSYEKL. Trimming cost V 0 bases and J 4 bases, with 12 bases left between them. This CDR3 has 15 residues. This CDR3 reads CASSQEQGRATEAFF. The CDR3 coding sequence is TGCGCCAGCAGCCAAGAGCAGGGTAGGGCCACTGAAGCTTTCTTT.

V gene TRBV7-2 combines with J gene TRBJ1-2; 9 nucleotides agree with TRBD1. The CDR3 is made up of 14 amino acids. V was clipped by 5 bases and J by 3 bases; unmatched bases: 4. From germline, CDR1 is SGHTA and CDR2 FQGNSA. The CDR3 loop is CASSRTGDYYGYTF. DNA of the CDR3: TGTGCCAGCAGCCGGACAGGGGATTACTATGGCTACACCTTC.

The chain is built from TRBV19 and TRBJ2-2; 9 bases align to TRBD2. Germline V gives CDR1 LNHDA, CDR2 SQIVND (reference sequence). This CDR3 has 20 amino acids. With V trimmed by 7 bases and J by 0 bases, 18 bases remained unmatched. The CDR3 DNA sequence: TGTGCCAGTATCAGGAAGGTAGCGGGAGATCTGTCCCCGAACACCGGGGAGCTGTTTTTT. Protein: CASIRKVAGDLSPNTGELFF.

The V gene is TRBV9, the J gene TRBJ2-1; D not certain. The CDR3 spans 12 residues. The ends were cut back, 1 base at V and 5 bases at J, with 4 bases in the middle. Germline V gene sequence: CDR1 SGDLS, CDR2 YYNGEE. CDR3 DNA sequence: TGTGCCAGCAGCGTATTAAACAATGAGCAGTTCTTC. Translating it yields CASSVLNNEQFF.